A single sample is the source of the 8 T cell receptor beta chains below, sequenced in a study of blood T cells in healthy people across ages. Then a second PCR, running about 6 to 12 cycles, was carried out with a sample-barcoded 5' primer and a J-beta primer mix. Using its own MiXCR run on the 5' RACE reads, TCRdb lists one record per CDR3 protein. The sample yields 920,000 or so distinct CDR3 sequences, 40% to 50% seen once. Sequencing input: blood. The receptors were sampled from a woman aged 60-75 years in good health.

The chain uses TRBV20-1 and TRBJ2-2; D is possibly TRBD1 or TRBD2 (5 bases each). The germline V gene has CDR1 DFQATT and CDR2 SNEGSKA (reference sequence). With 5 bases removed from V and 6 bases from J, the gap between germline ends came to 16 bases. The CDR3 spans 14 residues. In DNA, the CDR3 is TGCAGTGCTTTTCCGGGGCGCCAGGCCGGGGAGCTGTTTTTT. Translating gives CSAFPGRQAGELFF.

The V gene is TRBV6-5, the J gene TRBJ1-4; 11 bases align to TRBD1. The V and J ends lost 7 bases and 6 bases, in that order; junction bases with no gene match: 4. The CDR3 is made up of 14 amino acids. The V gene's germline CDR1 is MNHEY and CDR2 SVGAGI. The CDR3 loop is CASTRDRGYEKLFF. CDR3 nucleotide sequence: TGTGCCAGCACACGGGACAGGGGGTATGAAAAACTGTTTTTT.

CDR3 residues: CASSPWDTSDTQYF. In nucleotides, the CDR3 is TGTGCCAGCTCACCCTGGGACACATCAGATACGCAGTATTTT. V gene TRBV18 combines with J gene TRBJ2-3; D might be TRBD1 (6 bases). The germline V and J ends were trimmed by 3 bases and 4 bases, with 11 bases remaining between them. Germline lookup yields CDR1 KGHSH and CDR2 LQKENI. The CDR3 runs to 14 residues. Full variable domain (missing parts from reference TRBV18 and TRBJ2-3): NAGVMQNPRHLVRRRGQEARLRCSPMKGHSHVYWYRQLPEEGLKFMVYLQKENIIDESGMPKERFSAEFPKEGPSILRIQQVVRGDSAAYFCASSPWDTSDTQYFGPGTRLTVL.

This clonotype has more than one count but fewer than ten. The CDR3 nucleotides are TGTGCCAGCAGCCCAACGGGGGCAGGGCGTAATGAGCAGTTCTTC. Protein: CASSPTGAGRNEQFF. This chain joins TRBV11-2 and TRBJ2-1, with D perhaps assigned TRBD1 or TRBD2 (6 bases each). Trimming took off 5 bases at V and 7 bases at J, with 18 bases between the two ends. Germline V gene sequence: CDR1 SGHAT, CDR2 FQNNGV. The CDR3 loop spans 15 amino acids.

This clonotype was found a few times. The rearrangement joins TRBV12-3 or TRBV12-4 to TRBJ2-4; D not resolved. V was pared by 1 base and J by 6 bases, with 10 bases between. The CDR3 loop spans 14 amino acids. CDR3 coding DNA: TGTGCCAGCAGTTTAGGCCTGGCCCTAAACATTCAGTACTTC. Protein sequence: CASSLGLALNIQYF.

This clonotype appeared a few times. V and J are TRBV7-9 and TRBJ2-7; the D is unclear. Trimming stripped 0 bases from V and 1 base from J, with 7 bases between. The germline CDR1 and CDR2 sequences are SEHNR and FQNEAQ (reference sequence). This CDR3 contains 14 residues. CDR3 in DNA: TGTGCCAGCAGCTTAGCGGACGATTCCTACGAGCAGTACTTC. It codes for CASSLADDSYEQYF.

V and J are TRBV15 and TRBJ2-1, with D perhaps being TRBD1 or TRBD2 (6 bases each). The end of the DNA aligns better with TRBJ2-7, so the J call may be wrong. The CDR3 runs to 14 residues. Germline CDR1 is LNHNV and CDR2 is YYDKDF (reference sequence). Here the CDR3 reads CATSKTGGNNEQYF. The DNA of the CDR3 is TGTGCCACCAGCAAGACAGGAGGGAACAATGAGCAGTACTTC.

The chain uses TRBV20-1 and TRBJ2-5, with TRBD2 identical over 8 bases. Germline V gives CDR1 DFQATT, CDR2 SNEGSKA (reference sequence). The CDR3 totals 15 residues. Trimming took 3 bases from V and 7 from J; bases not matched to a gene: 13. CDR3: CSASRPRGGVRTQYF. The CDR3 DNA sequence: TGCAGTGCTAGTAGGCCCCGGGGGGGGGTTAGGACCCAGTACTTC.